The 26 T cell receptor beta chains given below trace back to one sample, sequenced in a study of cytomegalovirus exposure and HLA in healthy donors (dated by TCRdb to 2016 to 2017). Receptor libraries were prepared by the immunoSEQ multiplex PCR assay. For the multiplex PCR, a mixture combining 60 forward primers for TCR Vbeta segments and 13 reverse primers for TCR Jbeta segments was used. TCRdb re-hosts the immuneACCESS table, in-frame sequences only. Its copies lack some clones; in the studies checked, an unresolved V gene accounts for under half of them, and the cause for the rest is not known. The sample table contains some 190,000 clones; only one count was recorded for around 86% of them. The top ten hold 1.3% of the sample. Sequencing was carried out using PBMCs. The receptors stem from a man under 40 in good health and CMV-seronegative.

As DNA, the CDR3 is TGTGCCACCAGCAGGGGGGACAGGGCCATCAATCAGCCCCAGCATTTT. It encodes CATSRGDRAINQPQHF. This rearrangement joins TRBV15 to TRBJ1-5; 9 nucleotides line up with TRBD1. The V and J ends lost 3 bases and 3 bases, in that order; junction bases with no gene match: 6. The CDR3 spans 16 residues. Germline V gives CDR1 LNHNV, CDR2 YYDKDF (reference sequence).

Concerning this clone itself: Mismatch with germline at one junction end may stem from a read error. The chain employs TRBV7-9 and TRBJ2-2; 9 nucleotides match TRBD1. This CDR3 spans 16 amino acids. The germline V gene encodes CDR1 SEHNR and CDR2 FQNEAQ (reference sequence). CDR3 protein: CSSSPHRGQNTGELFF. In DNA form, the CDR3 reads TGTTCCAGCAGCCCGCACAGGGGGCAGAACACCGGGGAGCTGTTTTTT.

The chain couples TRBV5-1 to TRBJ2-5; D is perhaps TRBD2 (7 bases). Trimming removed 7 bases from V and 2 bases from J, with 21 bases in between. The CDR3 contains 16 residues. CDR1 SGHRS and CDR2 YFSETQ come from the germline V gene. The CDR3 here is CASGMGGGPSQETQYF. The DNA for the CDR3 is TGCGCCAGCGGAATGGGCGGGGGCCCCTCACAAGAGACCCAGTACTTC.

Turning to this clone: Compared with germline, one end of the junction differs, possibly owing to a read error. This rearrangement joins TRBV5-8 to TRBJ1-5, with D possibly matching TRBD1 (5 bases). Germline V gives CDR1 SGHTS, CDR2 YDEGEE. The CDR3 runs 8 residues. For the CDR3, the DNA is TGTGCCAGCAGCTGGACAAATTTT. Protein sequence: CASSWTNF.

The chain carries TRBV4-3 and TRBJ1-5; 9 nucleotides line up with TRBD1. From germline, CDR1 is LGHNA and CDR2 YSLEER. The CDR3 extends over 15 amino acids. The V gene end was trimmed by 1 base and the J gene end by 6 bases; junction bases not matched to a gene: 4. CDR3 coding DNA: TGCGCCAGCAGCCAAGGGACAGGGGCTTTTCAGCCCCAGCATTTT. The encoded protein is CASSQGTGAFQPQHF.

The chain has TRBV11-3 and TRBJ2-3, with TRBD2 matching 7 bases. V gave up 2 bases and J gave up 5 bases; unmatched junction bases: 10. The germline gives CDR1 SGHNT, CDR2 YENEEA. This CDR3 has 16 residues. The CDR3 loop reads CASSLTGTISGDTQYF. DNA for the CDR3: TGTGCCAGCAGCTTAACCGGGACTATCAGTGGAGATACGCAGTATTTT.

This clone was seen just once. The chain carries TRBV2 and TRBJ1-4, with a possible D match to TRBD1 (6 bases). This CDR3 region has 13 residues. Trimming took off 8 bases at V and 7 bases at J, with 14 bases between the two ends. The V gene's germline CDR1 is SNHLY and CDR2 FYNNEI. The CDR3: CASSPRTVEKLFF. CDR3 nucleotides: TGTGCCAGCTCACCCAGGACAGTTGAAAAACTGTTTTTT.

A single count supports this clone. This sequence joins TRBV2 and TRBJ2-3; D might be TRBD2 (6 bases). The CDR3 contains 14 residues. Between the trimmed V and J ends, which lost 6 bases and 0 bases, there was a span of 10 bases. Germline CDR1 is SNHLY and CDR2 is FYNNEI. The CDR3 reads CASRASVSTDTQYF. CDR3 bases: TGTGCCAGCAGGGCTAGCGTAAGCACAGATACGCAGTATTTT.

The CDR3 DNA is TGTGCCAGCAGTGCCCAGGGATTTAATGAAAAACTGTTTTTT. It is translated as CASSAQGFNEKLFF. V is TRBV2 and J is TRBJ1-4, with D possibly matching TRBD1 (5 bases). The CDR3 spans 14 residues. Germline V CDR1 and CDR2: SNHLY, FYNNEI. V dropped 4 bases and J dropped 4 bases, with 10 bases sitting between them.

The V call is TRBV28, the J call TRBJ2-7; 10 positions agree with TRBD2. CDR3 size: 14 residues. CDR1 and CDR2 (germline): MDHEN, SYDVKM. Unmatched junction bases numbered 9, after V lost 6 bases and J lost 7 bases. CDR3 region: CASSSAGGPREQYF. The DNA of the CDR3 is TGTGCCAGCAGCTCAGCGGGAGGGCCGAGGGAGCAGTACTTC.

The V call is TRBV5-4, the J call TRBJ1-2; 7 bases fit TRBD1. The CDR3 extends over 13 amino acids. CDR1 is SGHNT and CDR2 is YYREEE in the germline V gene (reference sequence). The V gene end was trimmed by 4 bases and the J gene end by 8 bases; junction bases not matched to a gene: 8. The CDR3 here is CASSPGQPLGYTF. The CDR3 coding sequence is TGTGCCAGCAGCCCGGGACAGCCTCTAGGCTACACCTTC.

The CDR3 spells CASRLPGQGNSETGNTIYF. CDR3 nucleotide sequence: TGTGCCAGCAGGCTTCCGGGACAGGGGAACTCAGAGACAGGAAACACCATATATTTT. The V call is TRBV2, the J call TRBJ1-3; 10 bases fit TRBD1. This CDR3 has 19 residues. Germline CDR1 reads SNHLY; CDR2 reads FYNNEI. Trimming took 6 bases from V and 4 from J; bases not matched to a gene: 18.

The DNA of the CDR3 is TGTGCCAGTAGTATTGGACAGGGGGCTTCTGGGGCCAACGTCCTGACTTTC. Amino acid sequence: CASSIGQGASGANVLTF. The V gene is TRBV19, the J gene TRBJ2-6, with 11 bases matching TRBD1. Germline-derived CDR1 and CDR2 are LNHDA and SQIVND (reference sequence). The CDR3 has 17 amino acids. The V segment lost 3 bases and the J segment 1 base; nucleotides outside the gene matches: 2.

This chain uses TRBV18 with TRBJ2-7; 8 bases are a match to TRBD1. Germline V lookup: CDR1 KGHSH, CDR2 LQKENI. CDR3 size: 16 residues. V lost 0 bases to trimming and J lost 7 bases; unmatched junction nucleotides: 11. The CDR3 nucleotides read TGTGCCAGCTCACCACCAAACAGGGGGAGTGGGAAAGAGCAGTACTTC. This codes for CASSPPNRGSGKEQYF.

The table lists this clone with a count of one. This rearrangement joins TRBV18 to TRBJ1-3, with no clear D. With 4 bases removed from V and 3 bases from J, the gap between germline ends came to 10 bases. The CDR3 is 14 residues long. Germline V lookup: CDR1 KGHSH, CDR2 LQKENI. This CDR3 reads CASSQSGGGNTIYF. CDR3 in DNA: TGTGCCAGCTCACAATCGGGAGGTGGAAACACCATATATTTT.

The genes are TRBV5-1 and TRBJ2-7, with D perhaps TRBD1 (6 bases). Trimming removed 0 bases at V and 4 bases at J, with 11 bases between. This CDR3 has 14 amino acids. From germline, CDR1 is SGHRS and CDR2 YFSETQ. The DNA for the CDR3 is TGCGCCAGCAGCTTGGGGGACACAACATACGAGCAGTACTTC. Protein sequence: CASSLGDTTYEQYF.

The chain couples TRBV7-8 to TRBJ1-1, with a tentative D call TRBD1 (5 bases). The length of the CDR3 is 15 residues. V dropped 4 bases and J dropped 8 bases, with 20 bases sitting between them. Germline values: CDR1 SGHVS, CDR2 FQNEAQ. For the CDR3, the DNA is TGTGCCAGCAGCTCCCCCTGGGGAAAGGGGCACGAAGCTTTCTTT. Translated: CASSSPWGKGHEAFF.

The J gene is TRBJ2-3, the V gene TRBV5-1; a weak D match, TRBD1 (6 bases). The CDR3 runs to 15 residues. The V end lost 0 bases, the J end lost 0 bases, and 8 bases lay between the germline ends. Germline CDR1 reads SGHRS; CDR2 reads YFSETQ. The CDR3 nucleotides are TGCGCCAGCAGCTTGGCCGGGACAAGCACAGATACGCAGTATTTT. Translation: CASSLAGTSTDTQYF.

The rearrangement links TRBV4-1 to TRBJ2-3; TRBD2 agrees at 13 bases. The CDR3 runs 19 residues. With 2 bases clipped from V and 4 bases from J, the junction kept 12 bases outside the gene matches. Per the germline V gene, CDR1 is MGHRA and CDR2 is YSYEKL. DNA of the CDR3: TGCGCCAGCAGCCAACTCCCCCGAGGACTAGCGGGAGATCCAGATACGCAGTATTTT. This encodes CASSQLPRGLAGDPDTQYF.

Only a few counts were recorded for this clone. The gene calls are TRBV10-3 and TRBJ1-1; 8 bases align to TRBD1. Germline V gene data show CDR1 as ENHRY and CDR2 as SYGVKD. The CDR3 spans 11 residues. Trimming cost V 11 bases and J 7 bases; bases outside gene matches: 6. CDR3 region: CAVGTGLEAFF. CDR3 in DNA: TGTGCCGTTGGGACAGGACTTGAAGCTTTCTTT.

CDR3: CAWGRSAPGSYNEQFF. The CDR3 region has the DNA TGTGCCTGGGGGCGTAGCGCCCCAGGCTCCTACAATGAGCAGTTCTTC. This chain uses TRBV30 with TRBJ2-1; D perhaps matches TRBD2 (5 bases). The CDR3 sequence is 16 residues long. In germline, CDR1 is GTSNPN, CDR2 SVGIG (reference sequence). The V end was cut by 5 bases, the J end by 0 bases, with 17 bases between.

This clone was recorded only once. J is TRBJ1-1 and V is TRBV6-4; TRBD1 matches at 8 bases. Germline V lookup: CDR1 MRHNA, CDR2 SNTAGT. The CDR3 is 13 residues long. V was clipped by 3 bases and J by 6 bases; unmatched bases: 3. The CDR3 region is CASSDQGASEAFF. CDR3 in DNA: TGTGCCAGCAGTGATCAGGGGGCCTCTGAAGCTTTCTTT.

The chain carries TRBV5-8 and TRBJ2-4; weak D call: TRBD1 (6 bases). Trimming took 9 bases from V and 3 from J, leaving 10 bases between them. Germline values: CDR1 SGHTS, CDR2 YDEGEE. This CDR3 is built from 12 residues. CDR3 sequence reads: CAIQGVKNIQYF. CDR3 nucleotide sequence: TGTGCCATACAGGGTGTCAAAAACATTCAGTACTTC.

The chain uses TRBV4-1 and TRBJ2-7, with TRBD1 identical over 8 bases. The CDR3 totals 16 residues. Germline CDR1 reads MGHRA; CDR2 reads YSYEKL. The J segment lost 2 bases and the V segment lost 3 bases, leaving 9 bases of the junction unmatched. CDR3 DNA sequence: TGCGCCAGCAGCCACCAATCGACAGGGGCCGCCTACGAGCAGTACTTC. Its translation is CASSHQSTGAAYEQYF.

The chain is built from TRBV21-1 and TRBJ1-1. TRBV21-1 is a documented pseudogene. This CDR3 has 13 residues. The CDR3 reads CASSFKAMGGAFF. In DNA form, the CDR3 reads TGTGCCAGCAGCTTCAAAGCTATGGGGGGAGCTTTCTTT.

The gene calls are TRBV29-1 and TRBJ1-1; possible D gene TRBD1, 5 bases. V lost 4 bases, J lost 6 bases, and 15 bases lay in between. CDR1 and CDR2 (germline): SQVTM, ANQGSEA. This CDR3 has 13 residues. The CDR3 reads CSVAGGIVAEAFF. The CDR3 bases are TGCAGCGTTGCCGGGGGTATAGTCGCTGAAGCTTTCTTT.